This TCR beta chain derives from a study of CD8 T cells in Susac syndrome. Reverse transcription of 0.5 to 1 ug RNA used random hexamers. From the immunoSEQ multiplex PCR reads, TCRdb called clonotypes with MiXCR, one entry per CDR3 protein. The data show over 100,000 distinct CDR3 sequences, about 93% seen once. Trimming at V came to 0 bases and at J to 6 bases, leaving 13 bases not matched to a gene. The CDR3 contains 17 residues. Per germline, CDR1 SGHTA and CDR2 FQGNSA. Controls were healthy donors (matched for age and sex). This TCR derives from a human donor in good health. The specimen was CD4+ T cells from PBMCs. V is TRBV7-2 and J is TRBJ1-1, with TRBD1 matching 7 bases. DNA of the CDR3: TGTGCCAGCAGCTTAGCGTTCTTATCCAACAGGGGTCCTGAAGCTTTCTTT. Its translation is CASSLAFLSNRGPEAFF.